The 14 T cell receptor beta chains in this list originate from one sample, sequenced in a study of blood T cell repertoires in COVID-19. Sequencing was performed with immunoSEQ multiplex PCR; in TCRdb, only in-frame clones are kept and a portion is missing. The sample gives roughly 130,000 clones, just under 85% of which show up once; about 16% is in the top ten. Sequencing was carried out using peripheral blood. These receptors were obtained from a woman aged 45-65 years with acute or convalescent COVID-19.

The chain links TRBV28 to TRBJ1-3; 7 bases fit TRBD1. Germline assignment: CDR1 MDHEN and CDR2 SYDVKM. V was clipped by 5 bases and J by 3 bases; unmatched bases: 7. The CDR3 covers 15 residues. CDR3 coding DNA: TGTGCCAGCAGTCTATTTAGGGGGCTTGGAAACACCATATATTTT. It codes for CASSLFRGLGNTIYF.

V is TRBV7-9 and J is TRBJ1-6; D gene unclear. The CDR3 is 16 residues long. The germline CDR1 and CDR2 sequences are SEHNR and FQNEAQ (reference sequence). The V end lost 1 base, the J end lost 0 bases, and 7 bases lay between the germline ends. The CDR3 sequence: CASSLVAASYNSPLHF. In nucleotides, the CDR3 is TGTGCCAGCAGCTTAGTCGCGGCCTCCTATAATTCACCCCTCCACTTT.

This chain connects TRBV7-2 to TRBJ1-4; the match to TRBD1 covers 11 bases. Germline V gene sequence: CDR1 SGHTA, CDR2 FQGNSA. The CDR3 contains 17 residues. V lost 4 bases, J lost 8 bases, and 12 bases stayed unmatched. This chain's CDR3 is CASSSGQGAGFREKLFF. Written as DNA, the CDR3 is TGTGCCAGCAGCTCAGGACAGGGGGCAGGTTTTAGGGAAAAACTGTTTTTT.

This chain joins TRBV3-1 (or the pseudogene TRBV3-2) and TRBJ2-7; 7 bases agree with TRBD1. The CDR3 has 12 residues. From germline, CDR1 is LGHDT and CDR2 YNNKEL (reference sequence). V lost 1 base to trimming and J lost 7 bases; unmatched junction nucleotides: 1. CDR3 sequence: CASSQVRGEQYF. DNA of the CDR3: TGTGCCAGCAGCCAAGTCAGGGGGGAGCAGTACTTC.

V usage is TRBV5-1 and J usage is TRBJ2-1, with 10 bases lining up with TRBD2. V gave up 4 bases and J gave up 3 bases; unmatched junction bases: 4. The CDR3 consists of 15 residues. Germline loops: CDR1 SGHRS, CDR2 YFSETQ. The CDR3 DNA reads as TGCGCCAGCAGCGCCGCTAGCGGGGGCTACAATGAGCAGTTCTTC. Protein product: CASSAASGGYNEQFF.

The chain combines TRBV24-1 with TRBJ2-2; 10 nucleotides align to TRBD1. Germline V gene data show CDR1 as KGHDR and CDR2 as SFDVKD. CDR3 length equals 16 residues. V gave up 6 bases and J gave up 5 bases; unmatched junction bases: 8. The chain's CDR3 is CATSTGQGVGTGELFF. The CDR3 DNA sequence: TGTGCCACCAGTACAGGACAGGGGGTCGGAACCGGGGAGCTGTTTTTT.

The chain has TRBV9 and TRBJ1-2; D might be TRBD1 (5 bases). Germline V gene data show CDR1 as SGDLS and CDR2 as YYNGEE. V lost 0 bases and J lost 4, with 10 bases in between. This CDR3 contains 14 residues. The CDR3 nucleotides read TGTGCCAGCAGCGTAGCTGGGCAGGGCTATGGCTACACCTTC. Protein: CASSVAGQGYGYTF.

The chain joins TRBV4-2 to TRBJ2-3, with a weak D call TRBD2 (5 bases). The CDR3 extends over 19 amino acids. Germline V CDR1 and CDR2: LGHNA, YNFKEQ. Trimming stripped 2 bases from V and 3 bases from J, with 24 bases between. The CDR3 DNA is TGTGCCAGCAGCCAAAATCGAATAGCCCCCGGGGTTAGGACAGATACGCAGTATTTT. Translating gives CASSQNRIAPGVRTDTQYF.

This clone appeared a few times. CDR3 in amino acids: CATYRDRTDYEQYF. The CDR3, as DNA: TGTGCCACCTACCGGGACAGGACGGACTACGAGCAGTACTTC. V is TRBV10-3 and J is TRBJ2-7, with 8 bases matching TRBD1. The CDR3 runs to 14 residues. Trimming at V came to 10 bases and at J to 3 bases, leaving 11 bases not matched to a gene. The germline V gene encodes CDR1 ENHRY and CDR2 SYGVKD.

This chain links TRBV19 with TRBJ1-1, with 8 bases fitting TRBD1. Germline V gene data show CDR1 as LNHDA and CDR2 as SQIVND (reference sequence). V dropped 1 base and J dropped 1; count of bases not matched to a gene: 14. The CDR3 is 19 residues long. The CDR3 loop reads CASSIVRTGTTPSNTEAFF. CDR3 nucleotide sequence: TGTGCCAGTAGTATAGTAAGGACAGGGACAACACCCTCGAACACTGAAGCTTTCTTT.

This chain links TRBV29-1 with TRBJ2-7; 7 nucleotides agree with TRBD1. Per germline, CDR1 SQVTM and CDR2 ANQGSEA. V lost 6 bases and J lost 6; bases outside the gene matches: 11. This CDR3 is built from 13 residues. The CDR3 DNA is TGCAGCGTCAGAGACAGGGCCCAGGGCGAGCAGTACTTC. Amino acids: CSVRDRAQGEQYF.

The chain combines TRBV19 with TRBJ1-2; 7 nucleotides match TRBD1. The germline V gene encodes CDR1 LNHDA and CDR2 SQIVND (reference sequence). The CDR3 is made up of 16 amino acids. The V gene end was trimmed by 0 bases and the J gene end by 8 bases; junction bases not matched to a gene: 12. CDR3 DNA sequence: TGTGCCAGTAGTATAGATCGGGACAGATACTTTGGGGGCTACACCTTC. Its translation: CASSIDRDRYFGGYTF.

The chain combines TRBV12-3 or TRBV12-4 with TRBJ1-2; D gene ambiguous. This CDR3 has 12 amino acids. The V end lost 5 bases, the J end lost 4 bases, and 8 bases lay between the germline ends. The CDR3 spells CASSREGYGYTF. CDR3 coding DNA: TGTGCCAGCAGTCGAGAGGGCTATGGCTACACCTTC.

The chain is built from TRBV5-1 and TRBJ1-4; 9 bases align to TRBD1. Germline loops: CDR1 SGHRS, CDR2 YFSETQ. The CDR3 sequence is 15 residues long. Unmatched junction bases numbered 3, after V lost 1 base and J lost 5 bases. The CDR3: CASSLSGTGNEKLFF. In DNA form, the CDR3 reads TGCGCCAGCAGCTTGTCGGGGACAGGGAATGAAAAACTGTTTTTT.